A selection of T cell receptor beta chains follows, all from one sample in a study of beta chain features in type 1 diabetes. Clones were sequenced by immunoSEQ multiplex PCR, and TCRdb holds only the in-frame ones, with some missing. Among a few hundred thousand clones listed, roughly 12% were seen once. The sample comprised naive CD4+ T cells from blood. The origin of the receptors is a woman aged 18 to 35 with type 1 diabetes. The CDR3 runs from the conserved cysteine through the conserved F or W. A D gene is named only where the DNA matches it firmly. Expanded clones are given a class, and other clones once, few, many or no size at all.

size | J | V | D | CDR3 | DNA
- | TRBJ2-7 | TRBV29-1 | - | CSVEGSGRVQYF | TGCAGCGTTGAAGGCAGCGGTCGGGTGCAGTACTTC
- | TRBJ2-1 | TRBV9 | TRBD2 | CASSVLAGEKNEQFF | TGTGCCAGCAGCGTACTAGCGGGAGAAAAAAATGAGCAGTTCTTC
few | TRBJ2-2 | TRBV25-1 | TRBD1 | CASSRTGNTGELFF | TGTGCCAGCAGCCGGACAGGGAACACCGGGGAGCTGTTTTTT
- | TRBJ2-6 | TRBV15 | - | CATGWGGTGANVLTF | TGTGCCACCGGTTGGGGAGGTACCGGGGCCAACGTCCTGACTTTC
few | TRBJ2-3 | TRBV18 | - | CASSPRAGAGTDTQYF | TGTGCCAGCTCACCACGGGCGGGGGCCGGCACAGATACGCAGTATTTT
few | TRBJ2-1 | TRBV18 | - | CASSPRPGEHSGEQFF | TGTGCCAGCTCACCACGGCCGGGTGAGCACTCGGGTGAGCAGTTCTTC
few | TRBJ2-7 | TRBV7-9 | TRBD2 | CASSLEFGREGYEQYF | TGTGCCAGCAGCTTAGAGTTCGGGCGGGAGGGCTACGAGCAGTACTTC
few | TRBJ2-1 | TRBV6-1 | TRBD1 | CASSERMDRVYNEQFF | TGTGCCAGCAGTGAACGAATGGACAGGGTCTACAATGAGCAGTTCTTC
- | TRBJ2-1 | TRBV7-2 | TRBD2 | CASSLPWTSNEQFF | TGTGCCAGCAGCTTACCTTGGACTAGCAATGAGCAGTTCTTC
- | TRBJ1-3 | TRBV7-9 | - | CASSLKGISGNTIYF | TGTGCCAGCAGCTTAAAGGGGATCTCTGGAAACACCATATATTTT
- | TRBJ2-7 | TRBV19 | - | CASTPGTLNSYEQYF | TGTGCCAGTACCCCCGGGACACTTAACTCCTACGAGCAGTACTTC
- | TRBJ2-1 | TRBV29-1 | - | CSVEHSLNNEQFF | TGCAGCGTTGAACACTCACTAAACAATGAGCAGTTCTTC
- | TRBJ2-2 | TRBV9 | - | CASSVIGAGELFF | TGTGCCAGCAGCGTAATAGGGGCGGGGGAGCTGTTTTTT
few | TRBJ1-4 | TRBV4-3 | TRBD1 | CASSPSSLGQKNEKLFF | TGCGCCAGCAGCCCCTCCTCGCTGGGACAGAAGAATGAAAAACTGTTTTTT
few | TRBJ2-7 | TRBV7-2 | - | CASSFRGSMDEQYF | TGTGCCAGCAGCTTTCGGGGTTCCATGGACGAGCAGTACTTC
- | TRBJ1-6 | TRBV9 | TRBD1 | CASSRGLGNSPLHF | TGTGCCAGCAGCAGGGGGCTAGGGAATTCACCCCTCCACTTT
few | TRBJ2-7 | TRBV7-9 | - | CASGGRGFYEQYF | TGTGCCAGCGGAGGTCGTGGGTTTTACGAGCAGTACTTC
- | TRBJ2-7 | TRBV5-1 | - | CASSLASRYEQYF | TGCGCCAGCAGCTTGGCTAGCCGCTACGAGCAGTACTTC
few | TRBJ2-5 | TRBV5-6 | - | CASSFPGQKETQYF | TGTGCCAGCAGCTTCCCAGGGCAGAAAGAGACCCAGTACTTC
few | TRBJ2-7 | TRBV21-1 | - | CASSRPTGTGATYEQYF | TGTGCCAGCAGCAGGCCTACCGGGACAGGGGCTACCTACGAGCAGTACTTC
- | TRBJ1-2 | TRBV20-1 | - | CSAHRGDGYTF | TGCAGTGCGCACCGCGGGGATGGCTACACCTTC
- | TRBJ2-1 | TRBV4-2 | - | CASSEKGSAGTYNEQFF | TGTGCCAGCAGCGAAAAGGGGTCAGCGGGCACGTACAATGAGCAGTTCTTC
few | TRBJ2-1 | TRBV4-1 | TRBD2 | CASSQGLAARHNEQFF | TGCGCCAGCAGCCAAGGACTAGCGGCCCGACACAATGAGCAGTTCTTC
few | TRBJ2-1 | TRBV28 | TRBD2 | CASTTNGGLAGNEQFF | TGTGCCAGCACCACTAACGGAGGCCTAGCGGGCAATGAGCAGTTCTTC
few | TRBJ2-2 | TRBV4-3 | TRBD1 | CASSKGQVNTGELFF | TGCGCCAGCAGCAAGGGACAGGTCAACACCGGGGAGCTGTTTTTT
- | TRBJ1-1 | TRBV25-1 | - | CASTSLGEGRKEAFF | TGTGCCAGCACGTCCCTTGGAGAAGGGAGGAAAGAGGCTTTCTTT
- | TRBJ2-7 | TRBV7-2 | - | CASSSQGYTYEQYF | TGTGCCAGCAGCTCGCAGGGATACACCTACGAGCAGTACTTC
few | TRBJ1-1 | TRBV5-6 | - | CASSLQGAAFF | TGTGCCAGCAGCTTACAGGGTGCGGCTTTCTTT
few | TRBJ2-7 | TRBV29-1 | - | CSVVNSYEQYF | TGCAGCGTTGTAAATTCCTACGAGCAGTACTTC
- | TRBJ1-2 | TRBV28 | TRBD1 | CASRLQGAWGYTF | TGTGCCAGCAGATTACAGGGGGCCTGGGGCTACACCTTC
- | TRBJ2-1 | TRBV7-7 | TRBD2 | CASSKYSGGAHNEQFF | TGTGCCAGCAGCAAGTATAGCGGGGGGGCCCACAATGAGCAGTTCTTC
few | TRBJ2-7 | TRBV9 | - | CASSLTGGYEQYF | TGTGCCAGCAGCCTCACCGGAGGATACGAGCAGTACTTC
few | TRBJ2-7 | TRBV7-2 | - | CASSSTVGSSDEQYF | TGTGCCAGCAGTTCGACGGTCGGGAGTTCGGACGAGCAGTACTTC
few | TRBJ2-7 | TRBV28 | TRBD2 | CASSFQGSGAYEQYF | TGTGCCAGCAGTTTCCAGGGTAGCGGGGCCTACGAGCAGTACTTC
few | TRBJ1-1 | TRBV7-9 | - | CASSLDGTRNTEAFF | TGTGCCAGCAGCTTAGATGGTACACGGAACACTGAAGCTTTCTTT
- | TRBJ2-1 | TRBV2 | TRBD2 | CASRSGGYNEQFF | TGTGCCAGCCGCAGCGGGGGCTACAATGAGCAGTTCTTC
few | TRBJ2-1 | TRBV14 | TRBD2 | CASSQLAGDYNEQFF | TGTGCCAGCAGCCAACTAGCGGGAGATTACAATGAGCAGTTCTTC
few | TRBJ2-4 | TRBV7-2 | TRBD1 | CASSPPGDRGRGRNIQYF | TGTGCCAGCAGCCCGCCGGGGGACAGGGGGCGCGGGAGAAACATTCAGTACTTC
- | TRBJ2-5 | TRBV27 | TRBD1 | CASSPGTGRAETQYF | TGTGCCAGCAGTCCCGGGACAGGGAGGGCGGAGACCCAGTACTTC
- | TRBJ2-3 | TRBV5-1 | TRBD2 | CASSHAGGPDTQYF | TGCGCCAGCAGTCACGCGGGGGGGCCGGATACGCAGTATTTT
- | TRBJ2-2 | TRBV29-1 | TRBD1 | CSVGRNRGTGELFF | TGCAGCGTTGGCCGGAACAGGGGCACCGGGGAGCTGTTTTTT
- | TRBJ2-3 | TRBV5-4 | TRBD1 | CASSTGQRDTQYF | TGTGCCAGCAGCACGGGACAGCGAGATACGCAGTATTTT